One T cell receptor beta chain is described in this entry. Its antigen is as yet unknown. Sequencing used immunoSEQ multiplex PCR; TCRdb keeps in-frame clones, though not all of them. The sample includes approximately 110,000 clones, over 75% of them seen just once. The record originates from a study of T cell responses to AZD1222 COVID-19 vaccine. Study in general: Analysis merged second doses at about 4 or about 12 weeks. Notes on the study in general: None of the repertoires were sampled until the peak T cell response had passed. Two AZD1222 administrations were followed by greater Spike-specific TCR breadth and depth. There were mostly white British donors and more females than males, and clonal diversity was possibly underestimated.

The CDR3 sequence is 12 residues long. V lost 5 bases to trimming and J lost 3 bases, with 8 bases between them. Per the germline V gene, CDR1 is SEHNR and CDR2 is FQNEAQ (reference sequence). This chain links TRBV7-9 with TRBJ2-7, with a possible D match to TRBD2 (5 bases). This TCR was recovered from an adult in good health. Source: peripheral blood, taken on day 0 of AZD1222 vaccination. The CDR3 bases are TGTGCCAGCAGCCCCAGCGGCTACGAGCAGTACTTC. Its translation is CASSPSGYEQYF. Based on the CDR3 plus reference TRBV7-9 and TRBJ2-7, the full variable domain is DTGVSQNPRHKITKRGQNVTFRCDPISEHNRLYWYRQTLGQGPEFLTYFQNEAQLEKSRLLSDRFSAERPKGSFSTLEIQRTEQGDSAMYLCASSPSGYEQYFGPGTRLTVT.